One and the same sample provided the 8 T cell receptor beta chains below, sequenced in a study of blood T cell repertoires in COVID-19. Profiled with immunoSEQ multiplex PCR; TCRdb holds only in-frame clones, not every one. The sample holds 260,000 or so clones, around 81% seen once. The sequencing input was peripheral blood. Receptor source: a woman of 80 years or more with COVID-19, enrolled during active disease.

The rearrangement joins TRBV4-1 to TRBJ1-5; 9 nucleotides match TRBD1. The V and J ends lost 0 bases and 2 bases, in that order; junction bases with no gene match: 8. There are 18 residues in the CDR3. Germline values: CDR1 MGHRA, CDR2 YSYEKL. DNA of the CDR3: TGCGCCAGCAGCCAAGAGCCCGGGACAGGGAGTCGCAATCAGCCCCAGCATTTT. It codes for CASSQEPGTGSRNQPQHF.

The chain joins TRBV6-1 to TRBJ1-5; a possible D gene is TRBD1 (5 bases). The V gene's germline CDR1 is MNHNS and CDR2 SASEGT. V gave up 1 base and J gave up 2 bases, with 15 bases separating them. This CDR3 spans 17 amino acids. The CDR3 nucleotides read TGTGCCAGCAGTGAAGGTTTAGGGGTGGGGCGCAATCAGCCCCAGCATTTT. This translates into CASSEGLGVGRNQPQHF.

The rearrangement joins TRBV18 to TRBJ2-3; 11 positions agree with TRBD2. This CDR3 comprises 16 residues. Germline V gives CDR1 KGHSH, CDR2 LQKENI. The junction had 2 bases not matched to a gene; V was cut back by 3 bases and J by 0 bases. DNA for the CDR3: TGTGCCAGCTCACCCGGACTAGCGGGTAGCACAGATACGCAGTATTTT. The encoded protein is CASSPGLAGSTDTQYF.

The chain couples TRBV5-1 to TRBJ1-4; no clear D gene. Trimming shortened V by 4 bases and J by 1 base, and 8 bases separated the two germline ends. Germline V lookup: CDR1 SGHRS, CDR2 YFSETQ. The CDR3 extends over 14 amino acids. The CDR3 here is CASSLTGTNEKLFF. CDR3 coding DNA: TGCGCCAGCAGCCTCACGGGAACTAATGAAAAACTGTTTTTT.

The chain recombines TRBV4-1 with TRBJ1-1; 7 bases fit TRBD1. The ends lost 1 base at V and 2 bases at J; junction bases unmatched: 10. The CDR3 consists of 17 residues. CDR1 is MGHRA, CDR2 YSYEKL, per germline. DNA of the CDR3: TGCGCCAGCAGCCAAGGGGGAGACCAGGGGGTTAACACTGAAGCTTTCTTT. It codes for CASSQGGDQGVNTEAFF.

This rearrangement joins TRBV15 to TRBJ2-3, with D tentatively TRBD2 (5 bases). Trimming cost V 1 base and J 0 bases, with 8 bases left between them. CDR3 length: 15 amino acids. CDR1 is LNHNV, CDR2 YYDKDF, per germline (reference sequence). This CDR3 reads CATSRVPGSTDTQYF. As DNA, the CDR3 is TGTGCCACCAGCAGAGTACCGGGGAGCACAGATACGCAGTATTTT.

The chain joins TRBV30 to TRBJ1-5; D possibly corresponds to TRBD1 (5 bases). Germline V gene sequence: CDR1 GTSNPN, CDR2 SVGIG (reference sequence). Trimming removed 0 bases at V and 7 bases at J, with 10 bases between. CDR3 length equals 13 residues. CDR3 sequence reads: CAWSVQENQPQHF. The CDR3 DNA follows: TGTGCCTGGAGTGTACAGGAGAACCAGCCCCAGCATTTT.

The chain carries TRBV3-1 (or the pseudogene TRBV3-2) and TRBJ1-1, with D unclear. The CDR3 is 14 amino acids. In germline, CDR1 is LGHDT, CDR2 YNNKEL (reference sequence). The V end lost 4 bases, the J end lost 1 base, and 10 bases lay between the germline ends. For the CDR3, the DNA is TGTGCCAGCAGCCCAACCTTTAGGAACACTGAAGCTTTCTTT. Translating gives CASSPTFRNTEAFF.